This T cell receptor beta chain stems from a study of shared clonotypes between healthy human individuals. About the study: Per-donor plates numbered three CD4 naive, three CD4 memory, two CD8 naive and one CD8 memory.

Repertoires were generated with immunoSEQ multiplex PCR, while TCRdb's copy carries only in-frame clones and drops some. The table shows about 980,000 clones, with about 80% occurring only once. The CDR3 is made up of 14 amino acids. The V gene's germline CDR1 is SGHTA and CDR2 FQGNSA. V gave up 5 bases and J gave up 7 bases; unmatched junction bases: 6. The J gene is TRBJ1-4, the V gene TRBV7-2; TRBD1 agrees at 8 bases. Sequencing was carried out using memory CD4+ T cells sorted from blood. The subset denotes: CD45RA-negative fraction. This clonotype was obtained from a young man in good health. For the CDR3, the DNA is TGTGCCAGCAGCACCGGGACAGGCCCTGAAAAACTGTTTTTT. Its protein product is CASSTGTGPEKLFF.